The 25 T cell receptor beta chains below were found in one sample sequenced in a study of T-cell memory formation after mild COVID-19. TCRdb used MiXCR to reprocess the 5' RACE reads, holding one entry per CDR3 protein. The profile shows 11,000 to 15,000 distinct CDR3 sequences, roughly a fifth of them singletons. The specimen was PBMCs or a T cell subset sorted from them (not recorded which). These receptors were taken from an adult woman who had mild COVID-19 (a few samples of this study predate the infection). Cell type and time point are not known.

In its sample, this clonotype was seen many times. V is TRBV6-5 and J is TRBJ1-1; the D is unclear. The length of the CDR3 is 14 residues. With 6 bases removed from V and 0 bases from J, the gap between germline ends came to 11 bases. Germline loops: CDR1 MNHEY, CDR2 SVGAGI. This chain's CDR3 is CASSFNRVNTEAFF. In nucleotides, the CDR3 is TGTGCCAGCAGCTTCAACCGGGTGAACACTGAAGCTTTCTTT.

This clonotype was seen repeatedly, ten times or more. The V call is TRBV7-2, the J call TRBJ2-3; no clear D gene. V gave up 4 bases and J gave up 6 bases, with 8 bases separating them. Germline values: CDR1 SGHTA, CDR2 FQGNSA. The length of the CDR3 is 12 residues. For the CDR3, the DNA is TGTGCCAGCAGCTCAAGTGCGGATACGCAGTATTTT. It codes for CASSSSADTQYF.

V and J are TRBV6-5 and TRBJ1-6; D call uncertain. The CDR3 runs 15 residues. Germline V gene sequence: CDR1 MNHEY, CDR2 SVGAGI. Trimming stripped 0 bases from V and 11 bases from J, with 14 bases between. The CDR3 is CASSYSGGGDPPLHF. CDR3 nucleotide sequence: TGTGCCAGCAGTTACTCCGGAGGCGGGGATCCACCCCTCCACTTT.

This clonotype was recorded at least ten times. The chain is built from TRBV5-4 and TRBJ2-7; tentatively, D is TRBD2 (5 bases). V lost 2 bases to trimming and J lost 3 bases, with 18 bases between them. This CDR3 contains 16 residues. Germline-derived CDR1 and CDR2 are SGHNT and YYREEE (reference sequence). CDR3 region: CASSLMEVGPRYEQYF. The CDR3 region has the DNA TGTGCCAGCAGCTTAATGGAGGTCGGACCCCGCTACGAGCAGTACTTC.

By proportion, this clonotype is medium-sized (0.01 to 0.1%). This sequence joins TRBV29-1 and TRBJ2-7, with 13 positions matching TRBD2. Trimming removed 6 bases from V and 3 bases from J; junction bases left unmatched: 8. CDR3 length: 15 residues. Germline CDR1 reads SQVTM; CDR2 reads ANQGSEA. The CDR3 coding sequence is TGCAGCGTCGTTTCGGGACTAGCGGGAATCTACGAGCAGTACTTC. Translation gives CSVVSGLAGIYEQYF.

Here the CDR3 reads CASSLVGGLYGYTF. CDR3 in DNA: TGTGCCAGCAGCTTAGTAGGCGGCCTCTATGGCTACACCTTC. The chain has TRBV11-2 and TRBJ1-2, with D unresolved. The V and J ends lost 1 base and 4 bases respectively, with 10 bases between them. This CDR3 is 14 amino acids long. CDR1 is SGHAT, CDR2 FQNNGV, per germline.

Ten or more counts support this clonotype. The V and J genes are TRBV28 and TRBJ1-1; 7 bases align to TRBD1. Germline CDR1 and CDR2: MDHEN and SYDVKM. The CDR3 is 13 residues long. Trimming removed 4 bases from V and 3 bases from J; junction bases left unmatched: 2. CDR3 nucleotide sequence: TGTGCCAGCAGTTCTGGACAGGACACTGAAGCTTTCTTT. Its translation is CASSSGQDTEAFF. The full variable domain, completed using reference TRBV28 and TRBJ1-1, is DVKVTQSSRYLVKRTGEKVFLECVQDMDHENMFWYRQDPGLGLRLIYFSYDVKMKEKGDIPEGYSVSREKKERFSLILESASTNQTSMYLCASSSGQDTEAFFGQGTRLTVV.

J is TRBJ2-1 and V is TRBV7-3; 11 positions match TRBD1. CDR1 is SGHTA and CDR2 is FQGTGA in the germline V gene. The V gene end was trimmed by 6 bases and the J gene end by 3 bases; junction bases not matched to a gene: 4. CDR3 length: 15 amino acids. In DNA form, the CDR3 reads TGTGCCAGCAGTCCCGGGACAGGGGGCTACAATGAGCAGTTCTTC. It is translated as CASSPGTGGYNEQFF.

This chain uses TRBV7-9 with TRBJ1-4, with no clear D. There are 14 residues in the CDR3. Germline V gives CDR1 SEHNR, CDR2 FQNEAQ (reference sequence). Trimming cost V 2 bases and J 8 bases, with 12 bases left between them. The CDR3 loop reads CASSLQTQQEKLFF. For the CDR3, the DNA is TGTGCCAGCAGCTTACAAACCCAGCAAGAAAAACTGTTTTTT. The whole variable domain, remainder taken from reference TRBV7-9 and TRBJ1-4, is DTGVSQNPRHKITKRGQNVTFRCDPISEHNRLYWYRQTLGQGPEFLTYFQNEAQLEKSRLLSDRFSAERPKGSFSTLEIQRTEQGDSAMYLCASSLQTQQEKLFFGSGTQLSVL.

The V gene is TRBV6-4, the J gene TRBJ2-1, with TRBD2 matching 15 bases. In germline, CDR1 is MRHNA, CDR2 SNTAGT. J lost 11 bases, V lost 9 bases, and 2 bases had no gene match. This CDR3 contains 12 residues. CDR3 DNA: TGTGCCAGTGGACTAGCGGGGGGGCAGCAGTTCTTC. Its translation is CASGLAGGQQFF.

Ten or more counts support this clonotype. The chain couples TRBV11-1 to TRBJ2-3; D might be TRBD1 or TRBD2, each matching 5 bases. Germline lookup yields CDR1 SGHAT and CDR2 FQDESV (reference sequence). CDR3 size: 14 residues. V lost 5 bases, J lost 2 bases, and 11 bases lay in between. Here the CDR3 DNA reads TGTGCCAGCAGCCTCGGGACCTTCACAGATACGCAGTATTTT. Its translation is CASSLGTFTDTQYF.

This clonotype was detected many times. The chain links TRBV7-6 to TRBJ2-7; D gene unclear. Germline lookup yields CDR1 SGHVS and CDR2 FNYEAQ. The V end was cut by 5 bases, the J end by 5 bases, with 10 bases between. The CDR3 is made up of 12 amino acids. The CDR3 coding sequence is TGTGCCAGCAGCAGGGCGGATAACGAGCAGTACTTC. Translating it yields CASSRADNEQYF.

The sample holds one count of this clonotype. V and J are TRBV9 and TRBJ2-3, with D tentatively TRBD1 or TRBD2 (5 bases each). Germline CDR1 reads SGDLS; CDR2 reads YYNGEE. The CDR3 is made up of 15 amino acids. Trimming removed 1 base at V and 2 bases at J, with 11 bases between. CDR3 coding DNA: TGTGCCAGCAGCGTATCCTGGGGGAACACAGATACGCAGTATTTT. This translates into CASSVSWGNTDTQYF.

This clonotype was picked up many times. The rearrangement joins TRBV4-1 to TRBJ2-7; either TRBD1 or TRBD2 may fit D (5 bases each). Germline V CDR1 and CDR2: MGHRA, YSYEKL. Trimming pared 0 bases from V and 3 bases from J, leaving 12 bases between. The CDR3 sequence is 15 residues long. CDR3 residues: CASSQELRGVYEQYF. CDR3 sequence (DNA): TGCGCCAGCAGCCAAGAATTAAGAGGGGTCTACGAGCAGTACTTC.

This clonotype was observed many times. V is TRBV21-1 and J is TRBJ2-7; TRBD1, the table's D call, was not compared with the DNA. TRBV21-1 is assigned pseudogene status. There are 17 residues in the CDR3. The CDR3 sequence is CASSLRDRGRPLYEQYF. The CDR3 region has the DNA TGTGCCAGCAGCCTCCGGGACAGGGGTCGGCCGCTCTACGAGCAGTACTTC.

This clonotype was counted at least ten times. This sequence joins TRBV11-2 and TRBJ2-7; D is perhaps TRBD1 (5 bases). Looked up from germline, CDR1 is SGHAT and CDR2 is FQNNGV. The CDR3 runs to 14 residues. Between the trimmed V and J ends, which lost 4 bases and 3 bases, there was a span of 13 bases. The CDR3 spells CASSSDNILYEQYF. In nucleotides, the CDR3 is TGTGCCAGCAGCTCGGACAATATACTCTACGAGCAGTACTTC.

This clonotype was observed at least ten times. This CDR3 reads CASSPRAGTVVGSGYTF. The CDR3 nucleotides read TGTGCCAGCAGCCCCCGCGCTGGGACAGTTGTAGGAAGTGGCTACACCTTC. The chain is built from TRBV11-2 and TRBJ1-2; TRBD1 aligns across 7 bases. Losses at the gene ends were 5 bases for V and 7 bases for J; bases not matched to a gene: 19. The CDR3 consists of 17 residues. CDR1 is SGHAT and CDR2 is FQNNGV in the germline V gene.

This clonotype has a count of ten or more. The rearrangement links TRBV7-2 to TRBJ2-7; perhaps TRBD2 as D (6 bases). Trimming took 5 bases from V and 1 from J, leaving 12 bases between them. Germline CDR1 reads SGHTA; CDR2 reads FQGNSA. This CDR3 contains 14 residues. The CDR3 DNA follows: TGTGCCAGCAGCCCAGCCGGGGGTTCCTACGAGCAGTACTTC. Residues: CASSPAGGSYEQYF.

This clonotype has at least ten counts. The V call is TRBV6-6, the J call TRBJ1-2, with 10 bases matching TRBD1. Germline V gene sequence: CDR1 MNHNY, CDR2 SVGAGI (reference sequence). With V trimmed by 5 bases and J by 8 bases, 5 bases remained unmatched. The CDR3 sequence is 13 residues long. The CDR3 region has the DNA TGTGCCAGCAGTAAGGGACAGGGGAACGGCTACACCTTC. Protein sequence: CASSKGQGNGYTF.

The sample holds many counts of this clonotype. This chain links TRBV5-1 with TRBJ2-7, with D possibly TRBD1 on 7 matching bases. The CDR3 consists of 15 residues. The germline gives CDR1 SGHRS, CDR2 YFSETQ. The V gene lost 3 bases and the J gene lost 5 bases, with 18 bases spanning the gap. CDR3 sequence (DNA): TGCGCCAGCAGCTCAGTCAGGGGGGATTTGGACGAGCAGTACTTC. Translating gives CASSSVRGDLDEQYF.

This clonotype was recorded many times. The genes are TRBV18 and TRBJ2-7, with D possibly being TRBD1 (5 bases). The CDR3 runs to 16 residues. Trimming stripped 3 bases from V and 0 bases from J, with 15 bases between. The germline gives CDR1 KGHSH, CDR2 LQKENI. The DNA of the CDR3 is TGTGCCAGCTCACCCGTAGCAGACAGCCTCTCCTACGAGCAGTACTTC. Translated, it gives CASSPVADSLSYEQYF.

The chain links TRBV6-5 to TRBJ2-3; unclear D gene. Trimming removed 10 bases at V and 2 bases at J, with 19 bases between. Germline V CDR1 and CDR2: MNHEY, SVGAGI. The CDR3 has 15 amino acids. The CDR3 region has the DNA TGTGCCACCTACCCCCCTGACAAGACCACAGATACGCAGTATTTT. It codes for CATYPPDKTTDTQYF.

This clonotype came up many times. The chain recombines TRBV7-2 with TRBJ2-7; D could derive from TRBD1 or TRBD2 (5 bases each). CDR1 and CDR2 from the germline V gene are SGHTA and FQGNSA. The CDR3 has 18 amino acids. Trimming stripped 2 bases from V and 6 bases from J, with 26 bases between. The CDR3, as DNA: TGTGCCAGCAGCTTAACAGTCCTAAACCTCAGGGTCGCGGGCGAGCAGTACTTC. This codes for CASSLTVLNLRVAGEQYF.

This clonotype has ten or more counts. The chain uses TRBV4-2 and TRBJ2-7; D tentatively fits TRBD1 or TRBD2 (5 bases each). The V gene's germline CDR1 is LGHNA and CDR2 YNFKEQ. The CDR3 has 15 amino acids. The V gene lost 3 bases and the J gene lost 0 bases, with 12 bases spanning the gap. The CDR3: CASSHPTGPSYEQYF. In DNA, the CDR3 is TGTGCCAGCAGCCACCCTACGGGACCCTCCTACGAGCAGTACTTC.

This clonotype is medium-sized within its sample. CDR3 bases: TGCAGTGCTAAACATAACTACGAGCAGTACTTC. This sequence encodes CSAKHNYEQYF. The chain carries TRBV20-1 and TRBJ2-7; D ambiguous. The CDR3 contains 11 residues. Looked up from germline, CDR1 is DFQATT and CDR2 is SNEGSKA (reference sequence). V was pared by 4 bases and J by 3 bases, with 7 bases between.